Here is one T cell receptor (beta chain) with its context. In germline, CDR1 is SGHTA, CDR2 FQGTGA. V gave up 3 bases and J gave up 1 base, with 7 bases separating them. The CDR3 extends over 15 amino acids. The data are from a study of shared clonotypes between healthy human individuals. The overall study: The donor pool was made up of a couple of women and a few men aged 18 to 49.

Assay used: immunoSEQ multiplex PCR; TCRdb lists only in-frame clones, some missing. The table shows hundreds of thousands of clones, with around three quarters occurring only once. The rearrangement uses TRBV7-3 and TRBJ2-6, with D uncertain. Sequencing was carried out using PBMCs. The receptor comes from a woman aged 40 to 49 in good health. Some clones in this sample may be carry-over from other donors' samples. CDR3 sequence reads: CASSFGVSGANVLTF. The CDR3 nucleotides read TGTGCCAGCAGCTTTGGGGTTTCTGGGGCCAACGTCCTGACTTTC.